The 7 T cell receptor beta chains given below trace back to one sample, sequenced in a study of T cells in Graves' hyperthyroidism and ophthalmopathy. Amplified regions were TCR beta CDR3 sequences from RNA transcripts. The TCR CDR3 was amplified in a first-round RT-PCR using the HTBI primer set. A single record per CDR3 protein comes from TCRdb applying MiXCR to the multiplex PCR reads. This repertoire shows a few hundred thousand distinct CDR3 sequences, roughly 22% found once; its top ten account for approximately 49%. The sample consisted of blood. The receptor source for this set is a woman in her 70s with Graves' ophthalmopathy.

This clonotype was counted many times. CDR3 residues: CACKRTDNYGYTF. DNA of the CDR3: TGTGCCTGTAAAAGGACGGATAACTATGGCTACACCTTC. V and J are TRBV30 and TRBJ1-2; D is uncertain. The germline CDR1 and CDR2 sequences are GTSNPN and SVGIG (reference sequence). V was shortened by 6 bases and J by 1 base, with 12 bases between the two germline ends. The CDR3 is made up of 13 amino acids.

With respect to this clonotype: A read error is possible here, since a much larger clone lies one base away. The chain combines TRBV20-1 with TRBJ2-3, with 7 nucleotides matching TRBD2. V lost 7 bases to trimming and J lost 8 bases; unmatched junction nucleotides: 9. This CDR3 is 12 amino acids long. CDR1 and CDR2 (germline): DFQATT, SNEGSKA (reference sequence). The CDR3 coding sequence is TGCAGTGTTCCGACTAGCAGGAGTACGCAGTATTTT. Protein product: CSVPTSRSTQYF.

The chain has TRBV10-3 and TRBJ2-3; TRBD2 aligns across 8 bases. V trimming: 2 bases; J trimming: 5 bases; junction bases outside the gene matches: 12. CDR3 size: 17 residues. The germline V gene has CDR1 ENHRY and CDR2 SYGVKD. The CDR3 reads CAISEAVGRAGQDTQYF. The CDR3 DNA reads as TGTGCCATCAGTGAGGCAGTCGGGAGGGCGGGCCAAGATACGCAGTATTTT.

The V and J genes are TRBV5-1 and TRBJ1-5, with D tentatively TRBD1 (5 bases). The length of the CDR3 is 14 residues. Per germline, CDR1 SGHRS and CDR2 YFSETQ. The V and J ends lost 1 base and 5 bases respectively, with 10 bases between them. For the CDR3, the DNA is TGCGCCAGCAGCTTGATTGGGGGGGATCAGCCCCAGCATTTT. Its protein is CASSLIGGDQPQHF.

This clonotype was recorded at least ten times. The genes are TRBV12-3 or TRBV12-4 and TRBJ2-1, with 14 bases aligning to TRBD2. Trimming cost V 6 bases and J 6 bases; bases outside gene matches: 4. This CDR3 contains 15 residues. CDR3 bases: TGTGCCAGCAGATCAGGGACTAGCGGGAGCAATGAGCAGTTCTTC. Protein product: CASRSGTSGSNEQFF.

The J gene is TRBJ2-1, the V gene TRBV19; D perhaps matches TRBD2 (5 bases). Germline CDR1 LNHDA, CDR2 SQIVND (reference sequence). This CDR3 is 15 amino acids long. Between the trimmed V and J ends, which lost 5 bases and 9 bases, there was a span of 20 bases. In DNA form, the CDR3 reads TGTGCCAGTAGTCCTGAGGGCAGAGGGATCGGTGAGCAGTTCTTC. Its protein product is CASSPEGRGIGEQFF.

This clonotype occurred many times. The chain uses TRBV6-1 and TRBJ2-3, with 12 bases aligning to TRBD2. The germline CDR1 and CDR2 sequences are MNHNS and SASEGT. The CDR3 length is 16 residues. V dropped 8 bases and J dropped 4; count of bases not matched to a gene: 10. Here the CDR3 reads CASSVTSGSWSDTQYF. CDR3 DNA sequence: TGTGCCAGCTCGGTGACTAGCGGGAGTTGGTCAGATACGCAGTATTTT.